One and the same sample provided the 29 T cell receptor beta chains below, sequenced in a study of lymphopenia after photon versus proton radiotherapy. Sequenced by immunoSEQ multiplex PCR; TCRdb stores in-frame clones only, minus some. The table records about 26,000 clones, about 92% of them present only once. The sample consisted of peripheral blood, taken from a patient treated with photon-based radiotherapy. The receptors stem from a woman between 50 and 59 years old with cholangiocarcinoma.

The CDR3 region is CASSPERPGGADTQYF. As DNA, the CDR3 is TGTGCCAGCTCACCCGAGCGCCCCGGAGGCGCAGATACGCAGTATTTT. V and J are TRBV18 and TRBJ2-3, with D perhaps TRBD2 (5 bases). Per the germline V gene, CDR1 is KGHSH and CDR2 is LQKENI. CDR3 length: 16 residues. V was shortened by 3 bases and J by 4 bases, with 17 bases between the two germline ends. Together with reference TRBV18 and TRBJ2-3, the CDR3 gives the full variable domain: NAGVMQNPRHLVRRRGQEARLRCSPMKGHSHVYWYRQLPEEGLKFMVYLQKENIIDESGMPKERFSAEFPKEGPSILRIQQVVRGDSAAYFCASSPERPGGADTQYFGPGTRLTVL.

The chain joins TRBV5-1 to TRBJ1-6; D is uncertain. This CDR3 region has 14 residues. Germline CDR1 SGHRS, CDR2 YFSETQ. V shed 0 bases and J shed 7 bases, with 8 bases lying between them. The CDR3 DNA is TGCGCCAGCAGCTTGGATCAGAAAAATTCACCCCTCCACTTT. It is translated as CASSLDQKNSPLHF.

J is TRBJ2-3 and V is TRBV6-1; D is unresolved. The germline V gene encodes CDR1 MNHNS and CDR2 SASEGT. Trimming cost V 7 bases and J 2 bases, with 13 bases left between them. This CDR3 comprises 14 residues. CDR3 protein: CASMLPLATDTQYF. The CDR3 DNA reads as TGTGCCAGCATGCTCCCCCTGGCCACAGATACGCAGTATTTT.

The V and J genes are TRBV11-2 and TRBJ1-4; D perhaps matches TRBD1 (5 bases). This CDR3 is built from 15 residues. The germline CDR1 and CDR2 sequences are SGHAT and FQNNGV. Trimming stripped 4 bases from V and 8 bases from J, with 17 bases between. CDR3 sequence (DNA): TGTGCCAGCAGCTCCCGCCTTGACAGAGAGGAAAAACTGTTTTTT. Amino acid sequence: CASSSRLDREEKLFF.

The chain couples TRBV7-2 to TRBJ2-5; TRBD2 aligns across 8 bases. The trim removed 1 base at V and 9 bases at J, leaving 13 bases unmatched. Germline CDR1 reads SGHTA; CDR2 reads FQGNSA. The CDR3 length is 16 residues. This chain's CDR3 is CASSLGGGLGPRAQYF. As DNA, the CDR3 is TGTGCCAGCAGCTTAGGGGGGGGACTAGGCCCTCGGGCCCAGTACTTC.

The table lists this clone with a few counts. This chain uses TRBV4-3 with TRBJ1-2, with D possibly TRBD1 on 5 matching bases. The CDR3 is 14 residues long. V was shortened by 0 bases and J by 8 bases, with 13 bases between the two germline ends. Germline-derived CDR1 and CDR2 are LGHNA and YSLEER. CDR3 nucleotides: TGCGCCAGCAGCCAAGAACCCCGACAGCTCGGCTACACCTTC. Its translation is CASSQEPRQLGYTF.

The chain has TRBV11-2 and TRBJ1-5; D may be TRBD1 (5 bases). The CDR3 totals 14 residues. Germline assignment: CDR1 SGHAT and CDR2 FQNNGV. With 5 bases removed from V and 3 bases from J, the gap between germline ends came to 11 bases. In DNA form, the CDR3 reads TGTGCCAGCAGCACTCGGGGGTCCAATCAGCCCCAGCATTTT. Its translation is CASSTRGSNQPQHF. Drawing the rest from reference TRBV11-2 and TRBJ1-5, the complete variable domain is EAGVAQSPRYKIIEKRQSVAFWCNPISGHATLYWYQQILGQGPKLLIQFQNNGVVDDSQLPKDRFSAERLKGVDSTLKIQPAKLEDSAVYLCASSTRGSNQPQHFGDGTRLSIL.

This clone was picked up a small number of times. The V call is TRBV15, the J call TRBJ1-2; D is perhaps TRBD1 (5 bases). CDR1 is LNHNV and CDR2 is YYDKDF in the germline V gene (reference sequence). Trimming shortened V by 6 bases and J by 2 bases, and 10 bases separated the two germline ends. The CDR3 consists of 13 residues. The CDR3 is CATREDSNYGYTF. The CDR3 region has the DNA TGTGCCACCAGGGAAGACAGCAACTATGGCTACACCTTC.

The chain employs TRBV18 and TRBJ1-3, with TRBD1 identical over 8 bases. The germline CDR1 and CDR2 sequences are KGHSH and LQKENI. The J segment lost 0 bases and the V segment lost 6 bases, leaving 7 bases of the junction unmatched. This CDR3 has 16 amino acids. CDR3 in amino acids: CASSETGESSGNTIYF. CDR3 nucleotide sequence: TGTGCCAGCTCGGAGACAGGGGAGAGCTCTGGAAACACCATATATTTT.

The chain is built from TRBV18 and TRBJ2-7; possible D gene TRBD1, 7 bases. The CDR3 extends over 15 amino acids. Germline CDR1 KGHSH, CDR2 LQKENI. V was trimmed by 5 bases and J by 4 bases, leaving 18 bases between them. The CDR3 region is CASSRRGTDRYEQYF. The CDR3 nucleotides read TGTGCCAGCTCAAGACGCGGGACAGATAGATACGAGCAGTACTTC.

The genes are TRBV27 and TRBJ2-6; the D call may be TRBD1 or TRBD2 (5 bases each). This CDR3 has 16 amino acids. Germline loops: CDR1 MNHEY, CDR2 SMNVEV (reference sequence). The V and J ends lost 4 bases and 0 bases respectively, with 10 bases between them. The CDR3 spells CASSSPGTSGANVLTF. CDR3 nucleotide sequence: TGTGCCAGCAGTTCCCCCGGGACCTCTGGGGCCAACGTCCTGACTTTC.

The rearrangement joins TRBV28 to TRBJ1-2; D perhaps matches TRBD1 (5 bases). The CDR3 is made up of 14 amino acids. Trimming pared 6 bases from V and 3 bases from J, leaving 14 bases between. Germline assignment: CDR1 MDHEN and CDR2 SYDVKM. In DNA form, the CDR3 reads TGTGCCAGCAGCCTCCCTGAGGGGCACTATGGCTACACCTTC. It encodes CASSLPEGHYGYTF.

This clone was found a few times. The J gene is TRBJ2-7, the V gene TRBV5-6; possible D gene TRBD1, 6 bases. This CDR3 is built from 15 residues. The V gene lost 4 bases and the J gene lost 3 bases, with 17 bases spanning the gap. CDR1 is SGHDT, CDR2 YYEEEE, per germline. The CDR3, as DNA: TGTGCCAGCAGCGGGGGAAGCCAGGGGAGCTACGAGCAGTACTTC. This sequence encodes CASSGGSQGSYEQYF.

V and J are TRBV20-1 and TRBJ2-7; 7 bases match TRBD1. CDR3 length: 11 amino acids. The junction had 6 bases not matched to a gene; V was cut back by 8 bases and J by 5 bases. Germline assignment: CDR1 DFQATT and CDR2 SNEGSKA (reference sequence). The CDR3 reads CSIKGANEQYF. DNA for the CDR3: TGCAGTATTAAGGGGGCGAACGAGCAGTACTTC.

This clone has a handful of counts. The chain combines TRBV29-1 with TRBJ2-7, with D perhaps given as TRBD1 or TRBD2 (5 bases each). Trimming shortened V by 5 bases and J by 1 base, and 15 bases separated the two germline ends. The germline gives CDR1 SQVTM, CDR2 ANQGSEA. This CDR3 comprises 14 residues. The CDR3 sequence is CSVLPGPDSYEQYF. As DNA, the CDR3 is TGCAGCGTTCTGCCGGGGCCTGATTCCTACGAGCAGTACTTC.

The gene calls are TRBV19 and TRBJ1-6, with a possible D match to TRBD1 (5 bases). CDR1 and CDR2 from the germline V gene are LNHDA and SQIVND (reference sequence). Trimming took 9 bases from V and 4 from J, leaving 13 bases between them. The CDR3 runs to 14 residues. The CDR3 reads CASHGTAYNSPLHF. CDR3 sequence (DNA): TGTGCCAGCCACGGGACTGCTTATAATTCACCCCTCCACTTT.

This clone was seen a handful of times. The chain carries TRBV10-1 and TRBJ2-7; D is ambiguous. This CDR3 comprises 13 residues. V was shortened by 5 bases and J by 2 bases, with 10 bases between the two germline ends. Germline V CDR1 and CDR2: WNHNN, SYGVQD (reference sequence). The DNA of the CDR3 is TGCGCCAGCAGTCCCCACCAAACCTACGAGCAGTACTTC. Its translation is CASSPHQTYEQYF.

The chain carries TRBV10-3 and TRBJ2-2; 13 positions agree with TRBD2. CDR1 is ENHRY and CDR2 is SYGVKD in the germline V gene. V lost 7 bases to trimming and J lost 5 bases; unmatched junction nucleotides: 7. This CDR3 comprises 16 residues. CDR3 sequence: CAINRGLAGETGELFF. The CDR3 region has the DNA TGTGCCATCAACCGAGGACTAGCGGGGGAAACCGGGGAGCTGTTTTTT.

The J gene is TRBJ2-1, the V gene TRBV9; a weak D match, TRBD1 (5 bases). This CDR3 region has 13 residues. The V end lost 0 bases, the J end lost 5 bases, and 6 bases lay between the germline ends. In germline, CDR1 is SGDLS, CDR2 YYNGEE. CDR3 sequence reads: CASSVETDNEQFF. DNA for the CDR3: TGTGCCAGCAGCGTAGAGACAGACAATGAGCAGTTCTTC.

This sequence joins TRBV4-3 and TRBJ1-6; 7 bases align to TRBD1. Trimming at V came to 0 bases and at J to 10 bases, leaving 6 bases not matched to a gene. The CDR3 runs 15 residues. CDR1 is LGHNA and CDR2 is YSLEER in the germline V gene. The CDR3 sequence is CASSQDPGGGSPLHF. In DNA form, the CDR3 reads TGCGCCAGCAGCCAAGATCCAGGGGGGGGGTCACCCCTCCACTTT.

In its sample, this clone was seen once. The chain carries TRBV4-3 and TRBJ2-6, with 7 bases matching TRBD2. The CDR3 runs to 18 residues. With V trimmed by 0 bases and J by 0 bases, 5 bases remained unmatched. Germline assignment: CDR1 LGHNA and CDR2 YSLEER. The CDR3 coding sequence is TGCGCCAGCAGCCAAGAATGGGGGGGATACTCTGGGGCCAACGTCCTGACTTTC. It specifies CASSQEWGGYSGANVLTF.

The chain couples TRBV10-3 to TRBJ2-5; D possibly matches TRBD1 or TRBD2 (5 bases each). Trimming removed 10 bases from V and 4 bases from J, with 16 bases in between. The germline V gene has CDR1 ENHRY and CDR2 SYGVKD. This CDR3 comprises 13 residues. Written as DNA, the CDR3 is TGTGCCACCGCTCGGGACCTGGGAGAGACCCAGTACTTC. Translating gives CATARDLGETQYF.

This clone has a single count. The chain carries TRBV5-4 and TRBJ1-2; no clear D. V lost 4 bases to trimming and J lost 8 bases, with 21 bases between them. Germline V gene sequence: CDR1 SGHNT, CDR2 YYREEE (reference sequence). The CDR3 has 15 amino acids. CDR3 sequence (DNA): TGTGCCAGCAGCCAAACACTCACGGGTTTTAACGGCTACACCTTC. It is translated as CASSQTLTGFNGYTF.

This clone was observed once. The chain joins TRBV25-1 to TRBJ2-1; 8 positions match TRBD2. The ends lost 2 bases at V and 1 base at J; junction bases unmatched: 4. The CDR3 is 16 amino acids. Germline lookup yields CDR1 MGHDK and CDR2 SYGVNS. CDR3 sequence reads: CASSEPSGGSYNEQFF. The DNA for the CDR3 is TGTGCCAGCAGTGAACCCTCGGGGGGGTCCTACAATGAGCAGTTCTTC.

The rearrangement uses TRBV5-5 and TRBJ2-2; D call uncertain. CDR1 is SGHKS and CDR2 is YYEKEE in the germline V gene (reference sequence). The ends were cut back, 5 bases at V and 3 bases at J, with 11 bases in the middle. The CDR3 contains 14 residues. CDR3 coding DNA: TGTGCCAGCAGACGCCTTCCCGACACCGGGGAGCTGTTTTTT. Protein sequence: CASRRLPDTGELFF.

The chain recombines TRBV10-1 with TRBJ2-2; 7 nucleotides align to TRBD1. This CDR3 has 16 residues. Unmatched junction bases numbered 8, after V lost 4 bases and J lost 3 bases. Looked up from germline, CDR1 is WNHNN and CDR2 is SYGVQD (reference sequence). CDR3 loop: CASSGEGGAYTGELFF. CDR3 bases: TGCGCCAGCAGTGGAGAAGGGGGCGCATACACCGGGGAGCTGTTTTTT.

This chain links TRBV5-1 with TRBJ2-7; 8 bases fit TRBD1. The CDR3 totals 15 residues. The V segment lost 4 bases and the J segment 0 bases; nucleotides outside the gene matches: 6. The germline V gene has CDR1 SGHRS and CDR2 YFSETQ. The CDR3 here is CASSLQGVSSYEQYF. The CDR3 region has the DNA TGCGCCAGCAGCCTACAGGGGGTAAGCTCCTACGAGCAGTACTTC.

This clone was counted once. The chain carries TRBV6-6 and TRBJ1-2; D is ambiguous. The V gene lost 6 bases and the J gene lost 3 bases, with 14 bases spanning the gap. Germline assignment: CDR1 MNHNY and CDR2 SVGAGI (reference sequence). The CDR3 covers 14 residues. This CDR3 is CASSSAKGHYGYTF. The CDR3 DNA is TGTGCCAGCAGCAGCGCCAAAGGACACTATGGCTACACCTTC.

The chain is built from TRBV6-5 and TRBJ1-2; D call uncertain. CDR1 is MNHEY and CDR2 is SVGAGI in the germline V gene. The CDR3 covers 12 residues. V was pared by 6 bases and J by 7 bases, with 12 bases between. The CDR3 loop reads CASRNLGSGYTF. The CDR3 nucleotides are TGTGCCAGCAGAAACCTAGGGTCTGGCTACACCTTC.